These T cell receptor beta chains were read from a single sample in a study of vaccination and CD4 T cells after COVID-19. TCRdb reanalysed the PCR reads using MiXCR and keeps one entry per CDR3 protein. The sample has fewer than 15,000 distinct CDR3 sequences, over 40% seen once. Their antigens are not known. Sequencing used CD4+ T cells from blood, cultured in vitro. The receptors shown here come from a human donor who had recovered from COVID-19. The CDR3 runs from the conserved cysteine through the conserved F or W. A D gene is named only where the DNA matches it firmly. Size is omitted from some rows. Given values are once, few, many or a class for expanded clones.

DNA,CDR3,D,size,length,J,V
TGTGCCAGCAGTTTATGGGGAAGTTTATACTCTGATGGCTACACCTTC,CASSLWGSLYSDGYTF,-,-,16,TRBJ1-2,TRBV12-3/TRBV12-4
TGTGCCAGCAGCCAACTGGTGGAGGGCCGGGATACGCAGTATTTT,CASSQLVEGRDTQYF,-,once,15,TRBJ2-3,TRBV14
TGCAGTGCTTCAAGCGGGAGCCGGTACTTC,CSASSGSRYF,TRBD2,few,10,TRBJ2-5,TRBV20-1
TGCGCCAGCAGCTTAGGGCAGGTAGACTACACCTTC,CASSLGQVDYTF,-,-,12,TRBJ1-2,TRBV5-1
TGTGCCAGCAGCTTCGATAGGGGAAACTATGGCTACACCTTC,CASSFDRGNYGYTF,-,-,14,TRBJ1-2,TRBV7-9
TGTGCCAGCAGTTTCGATCCCTCGGGAGGCAATCAGCCCCAGCATTTT,CASSFDPSGGNQPQHF,-,-,16,TRBJ1-5,TRBV12-3/TRBV12-4
TGTGCCAGCAGCGTATGGGAGGGTGAGCAGTTCTTC,CASSVWEGEQFF,TRBD2,few,12,TRBJ2-1,TRBV7-8
TGTGCCACCCAACCGTGGACAGCCTACGAGCAGTACTTC,CATQPWTAYEQYF,-,-,13,TRBJ2-7,TRBV2
TGTGCCAGCAGAAACACCCCGAACACCGGGGAGCTGTTTTTT,CASRNTPNTGELFF,-,few,14,TRBJ2-2,TRBV2
TGCAGTGCTGCGGATGGAGAAAAACTGTTTTTT,CSAADGEKLFF,-,few,11,TRBJ1-4,TRBV20-1
TGTGCCAGCTCACCCGGGGAGACCCAGTACTTC,CASSPGETQYF,-,-,11,TRBJ2-5,TRBV18
TGTGCCAGTAGTATAGGTGCCCCGAACACCGGGGAGCTGTTTTTT,CASSIGAPNTGELFF,-,-,15,TRBJ2-2,TRBV19
TGCAGTGCTCAGACAGGGGGCGAAGGCTACACCTTC,CSAQTGGEGYTF,TRBD1,-,12,TRBJ1-2,TRBV20-1
TGCAGTGCTAGTCCAGGGGTGGGTGAAAAACTGTTTTTT,CSASPGVGEKLFF,-,-,13,TRBJ1-4,TRBV20-1
TGTGCTAGTGGTTTCGACCGCCGACCCCAGCATTTT,CASGFDRRPQHF,-,few,12,TRBJ1-5,TRBV12-5
TGTGCCTGGACCTTTTTAGGGGGCGGCGGCTACACCTTC,CAWTFLGGGGYTF,TRBD1,few,13,TRBJ1-2,TRBV30
TGTGCCAGCAGCCATCGACTAGCGGTTGAGCAGTTCTTC,CASSHRLAVEQFF,TRBD2,-,13,TRBJ2-1,TRBV27
TGCAGTGCTTACGGACAGGGACTCTATGGCTACACCTTC,CSAYGQGLYGYTF,TRBD1,-,13,TRBJ1-2,TRBV20-1
TGTGCCAGCTGGTTCCCCGGGACAGGGCTCACTGAAGCTTTCTTT,CASWFPGTGLTEAFF,TRBD1,once,15,TRBJ1-1,TRBV6-1
TGTGCCAGCAGCACGCGTCACCGGGACACTAAGAGCTCCTACAATGAGCAGTTCTTC,CASSTRHRDTKSSYNEQFF,-,-,19,TRBJ2-1,TRBV21-1
TGTGCCACCAGCAGAGACAGTACTGAAGCTTTCTTT,CATSRDSTEAFF,-,medium-sized,12,TRBJ1-1,TRBV15
TGTGCCAGCAGCTTGGGAGGACAGGGGGTTTACGGCTACACCTTC,CASSLGGQGVYGYTF,TRBD1,-,15,TRBJ1-2,TRBV5-4
TGTGCCAGTAGTACCCGGGACGGCTCCTACGAGCAGTACTTC,CASSTRDGSYEQYF,-,-,14,TRBJ2-7,TRBV19
TGTGCCAGCTCACCAACTGAGCCTTCATACGAGCAGTACTTC,CASSPTEPSYEQYF,-,-,14,TRBJ2-7,TRBV18
TGTGCCAGCAGGGAGTATACCGGCAATCAGCCCCAGCATTTT,CASREYTGNQPQHF,-,few,14,TRBJ1-5,TRBV6-1
TGTGCCAGCAGCGGACTTTTGGGACAGGGGGGGAACACTGAAGCTTTCTTT,CASSGLLGQGGNTEAFF,TRBD1,-,17,TRBJ1-1,TRBV5-8
TGTGCCAGCCGCCGGCCGGGGTCCTACAATGAGCAGTTCTTC,CASRRPGSYNEQFF,-,-,14,TRBJ2-1,TRBV27
TGTGCCAGCGGATTGAGCGTAGGGTACACTGAAGCTTTCTTT,CASGLSVGYTEAFF,-,-,14,TRBJ1-1,TRBV5-8
TGCAGTGCTAGAGCAGTCAGGGAAAAGGATGGCTACACCTTC,CSARAVREKDGYTF,-,-,14,TRBJ1-2,TRBV20-1
TGTGCCAGCAGTATTACCGGGTCTACCTACACTGAAGCTTTCTTT,CASSITGSTYTEAFF,-,few,15,TRBJ1-1,TRBV12-3/TRBV12-4
TGTGCCAGCAGTAGTGTCGGACTAGCGGGCACCTACGAGCAGTACTTC,CASSSVGLAGTYEQYF,TRBD2,-,16,TRBJ2-7,TRBV12-3/TRBV12-4
TGCGCCAGCAGCCACGGAATAACAGGGGGACCTGAAAAACTGTTTTTT,CASSHGITGGPEKLFF,TRBD1,-,16,TRBJ1-4,TRBV4-1
TGTGCCAGCAGTGACTCATTGAGGGGGGGAGATACGCAGTATTTT,CASSDSLRGGDTQYF,-,-,15,TRBJ2-3,TRBV6-4
TGTGCCAGCAGTGAATCACAGCTATACGAGCAGTACTTC,CASSESQLYEQYF,-,-,13,TRBJ2-7,TRBV2
TGTGCCAGCCGGCTATTAGAAGGGGGGGATGAGCAGTTCTTC,CASRLLEGGDEQFF,-,few,14,TRBJ2-1,TRBV27
TGTGCCAGCAGCCGGACGGCAGATAATTCACCCCTCCACTTT,CASSRTADNSPLHF,-,once,14,TRBJ1-6,TRBV2
TGTGCCAGCAGGGGCGGACAGGGGAACATTCAGTACTTC,CASRGGQGNIQYF,TRBD1,-,13,TRBJ2-4,TRBV6-1
TGTGCCAGCGTCAACGTTCATGAAGCTTTCTTT,CASVNVHEAFF,-,-,11,TRBJ1-1,TRBV12-3/TRBV12-4
TGTGCCACCAGCAGAGGACAGGGGGGGTTGGATGAGCAGTTCTTC,CATSRGQGGLDEQFF,TRBD1,-,15,TRBJ2-1,TRBV15
TGTGCCAGTAGTATAAGGGTCGGCAATCAGCCCCAGCATTTT,CASSIRVGNQPQHF,-,few,14,TRBJ1-5,TRBV19
TGTGCCAGCAGTTACCTCGGGGACAGCTCCTACGAGCAGTACTTC,CASSYLGDSSYEQYF,TRBD1,once,15,TRBJ2-7,TRBV6-5
TGTGCCATCAGTGAGTCGGTAGGGTTAAATGAAAAACTGTTTTTT,CAISESVGLNEKLFF,-,-,15,TRBJ1-4,TRBV10-3
TGTGCCAGCTCACCGTCATCCAGGAACACTGAAGCTTTCTTT,CASSPSSRNTEAFF,-,-,14,TRBJ1-1,TRBV18
TGTGCCAGTAGTCAAGGGACCTCTTCTATAAGCAATCAGCCCCAGCATTTT,CASSQGTSSISNQPQHF,-,few,17,TRBJ1-5,TRBV19
TGTGCCAGCAGCTTAAGCGACGCGAACACCGGGGAGCTGTTTTTT,CASSLSDANTGELFF,-,few,15,TRBJ2-2,TRBV7-6
TGCAGTGCTAGGGGGCTAGCGGGATTATACGAGCAGTACTTC,CSARGLAGLYEQYF,TRBD2,-,14,TRBJ2-7,TRBV20-1
TGTGCCAGTGCTGTCACAGGGAGAGCTTATGGCTACACCTTC,CASAVTGRAYGYTF,-,-,14,TRBJ1-2,TRBV28
TGTGCCAGCAGTGGACAGGGGGCAAGGGGCGGGGAGCTGTTTTTT,CASSGQGARGGELFF,TRBD1,few,15,TRBJ2-2,TRBV6-1
TGTGCCAGTCCCCCAGATGGGGAGTCCCCTGGCGAGCAGTACTTC,CASPPDGESPGEQYF,-,-,15,TRBJ2-7,TRBV11-2
TGTGCCAGCAGTGTAGGACAGGTTTATTACGAGCAGTACTTC,CASSVGQVYYEQYF,TRBD1,-,14,TRBJ2-7,TRBV6-1
TGTGCCAGCAGCCATGTTTATCGGGACAGGGATGCAGATACGCAGTATTTT,CASSHVYRDRDADTQYF,-,-,17,TRBJ2-3,TRBV21-1